These 4 T cell receptor beta chains originate from one sample sequenced in a study of radiotherapy plus CTLA-4 blockade in lung cancer. Data came from immunoSEQ multiplex PCR; TCRdb stores just in-frame clones and leaves some out. This table holds 24,000 or so clones, around 70% found once. Source: peripheral blood, taken from a patient treated with radiotherapy plus ipilimumab. Every receptor here comes from a human donor with non-small cell lung cancer whose response to radiotherapy plus ipilimumab could not be evaluated.

The CDR3, as DNA: TGTGCCAGCAGTTCGGAAAACATTCAGTACTTC. Protein product: CASSSENIQYF. The chain combines TRBV6-5 with TRBJ2-4; no clear D gene. Deletions cut 4 bases from V and 5 bases from J, with 3 bases between. This CDR3 comprises 11 residues. The germline V gene encodes CDR1 MNHEY and CDR2 SVGAGI.

The chain uses TRBV6-5 and TRBJ2-3; D might be TRBD2 (6 bases). CDR1 and CDR2 from the germline V gene are MNHEY and SVGAGI. This CDR3 has 15 residues. Trimming removed 1 base from V and 2 bases from J, with 10 bases in between. This CDR3 reads CASSYYGGTTDTQYF. The CDR3 coding sequence is TGTGCCAGCAGTTACTATGGCGGGACCACAGATACGCAGTATTTT.

The chain recombines TRBV2 with TRBJ1-2; D remains ambiguous. V lost 4 bases to trimming and J lost 4 bases, with 16 bases between them. Germline CDR1 reads SNHLY; CDR2 reads FYNNEI. This CDR3 is built from 15 residues. CDR3: CASSALSPSPYGYTF. The CDR3 DNA reads TGTGCCAGCAGTGCTCTTAGCCCCTCCCCCTATGGCTACACCTTC. Full variable domain (outside the CDR3, taken from reference TRBV2 and TRBJ1-2): EPEVTQTPSHQVTQMGQEVILRCVPISNHLYFYWYRQILGQKVEFLVSFYNNEISEKSEIFDDQFSVERPDGSNFTLKIRSTKLEDSAMYFCASSALSPSPYGYTFGSGTRLTVV.

The chain joins TRBV6-4 to TRBJ2-1, with unresolved D. Trimming cost V 3 bases and J 6 bases, with 9 bases left between them. This CDR3 is 13 amino acids long. Germline CDR1 is MRHNA and CDR2 is SNTAGT. The CDR3 coding sequence is TGTGCCAGCAGTGAGAGTCCGATCAATGAGCAGTTCTTC. It specifies CASSESPINEQFF.